This T cell receptor beta chain was observed in a study of kidney transplant recipient with SARS-CoV-2 infection. The germline V and J ends were trimmed by 7 bases and 4 bases, with 23 bases remaining between them. There are 16 residues in the CDR3. TCRdb itself ran the reads through MiXCR, one entry per CDR3 protein. The profile shows 200,000 to 250,000 distinct CDR3 sequences, more than 25% of them singletons. This clonotype was observed many times. The sequence was obtained from a male patient aged 25 to 39 who had COVID-19 and was a kidney transplant recipient. The graft donor may have given rise to some T cells. V is TRBV5-3 and J is TRBJ1-2, with D unresolved. TRBV5-3 is recorded as an ORF, its role being uncertain. Sequences were derived from a blood sample, sampled at baseline and on roughly day 120 from a kidney transplant recipient. The CDR3 is CARGSGVVRKTYGYTF. The CDR3 bases are TGTGCCAGAGGCAGCGGAGTGGTGAGAAAGACCTATGGCTACACCTTC.